This T cell receptor (beta chain) appears in the sequencing data of a study of shared clonotypes between healthy human individuals. The unsorted samples took tens of millions of PBMCs to get genomic DNA. Only in-frame clones appear in the TCRdb table, and some are missing; sequencing was by immunoSEQ multiplex PCR. The sample records nearly 500,000 clones, about 82% being singletons. This clonotype was sampled from a woman in her forties in good health. Some clones in this sample may be carry-over from other donors' samples. The sequencing input was PBMCs.

The CDR3 DNA reads TGTGCCAGCTCGGGCGGGAGTCTCACAGATACGCAGTATTTT. Residues: CASSGGSLTDTQYF. The chain recombines TRBV18 with TRBJ2-3, with TRBD2 identical over 7 bases. Germline V gene data show CDR1 as KGHSH and CDR2 as LQKENI. V dropped 6 bases and J dropped 2; count of bases not matched to a gene: 5. The CDR3 runs to 14 residues.